The sequence of this T cell receptor beta chain was determined in a study of T-cell memory formation after mild COVID-19. Study-wide context: The TCR clusters were mostly specific to one donor.

As regards this clonotype: The target antigen is unknown.

General study findings and limits: Mainly CM and EM harbored the contracting CD4+ clones; mainly EMRA harbored the CD8+ ones. Some responding clones appeared in pre-infection memory, suggesting cross-reactive memory joined.

The authors produced TCR alpha and TCR beta cDNA libraries with sample barcodes and UMIs by 5'RACE using constant-segment primers. TCRdb analysed the 5' RACE reads with MiXCR anew, one entry per CDR3 protein. The repertoire holds fewer than 350,000 distinct CDR3 sequences, more than 15% seen once, with 20% to 25% in the top ten. Material: PBMCs or a T cell subset sorted from them (not recorded which). The sequence was obtained from a man younger than 35 who had mild COVID-19 (a few samples of this study predate the infection). Cell type and time point are not known.

The CDR3 DNA sequence: TGTGCCAGCAAGGTATGGGAAGGCACTGAAGCTTTCTTT. It yields the protein CASKVWEGTEAFF. The V and J genes are TRBV6-2 or TRBV6-3 and TRBJ1-1; no definite D call. Germline lookup yields CDR1 MNHEY and CDR2 SVGEGT. Between the trimmed V and J ends, which lost 7 bases and 4 bases, there was a span of 13 bases. The CDR3 is 13 residues long.